The source of this TCR beta chain is a study of blood T cell repertoires in COVID-19. The wider study: Collection of acute and convalescent COVID-19 samples took place in the United States, Italy and Spain. Sample material is recorded as cDNA or gDNA derived from T cells, B-cell-depleted T cells, or PBMCs.

Methods used by the authors: By means of reference gene primer amplification, nucleated cell counts were estimated. Data came from immunoSEQ multiplex PCR; TCRdb stores just in-frame clones and leaves some out. For V, J and clone size, that table is used; D and trimming come from the DNA. The table lists approximately 33,000 clones, around 73% of them singletons. The CDR3 length is 12 residues. Per the germline V gene, CDR1 is MNHEY and CDR2 is SVGEGT. V lost 4 bases to trimming and J lost 10 bases, with 10 bases between them. J is TRBJ1-4 and V is TRBV6-2 or TRBV6-3; D is ambiguous. Sample: peripheral blood. This clonotype was sampled from an older man with acute or convalescent COVID-19. The CDR3 here is CASSLVVGKLFF. The CDR3 bases are TGTGCCAGCAGTTTAGTTGTCGGAAAACTGTTTTTT.